The clone carrying this T cell receptor beta chain was counted many times. The V segment lost 3 bases and the J segment 5 bases; nucleotides outside the gene matches: 6. Looked up from germline, CDR1 is KGHSH and CDR2 is LQKENI. The CDR3 sequence is 14 residues long. TCRdb reprocessed the 5' RACE reads with MiXCR, giving one entry per CDR3 protein. The repertoire holds about 54,000 distinct CDR3 sequences, with approximately 17% as singletons. The clonotype originates from a female donor with breast cancer. Sequenced material: naive CD4+ T cells sorted from blood. Subset: naive CD4+ T cells, CD4+CD45RA+CD25-. V and J are TRBV18 and TRBJ2-5; TRBD1 matches at 7 bases. The CDR3 DNA reads as TGTGCCAGCTCACCCCAAACAGGGGCCGAGACCCAGTACTTC. Its protein product is CASSPQTGAETQYF. The complete variable domain, with remaining parts taken from reference TRBV18 and TRBJ2-5, reads NAGVMQNPRHLVRRRGQEARLRCSPMKGHSHVYWYRQLPEEGLKFMVYLQKENIIDESGMPKERFSAEFPKEGPSILRIQQVVRGDSAAYFCASSPQTGAETQYFGPGTRLLVL.